Here is one T cell receptor beta chain with its context. The sample holds a few counts of this clonotype. It has no known antigen specificity. No quality values exist for individual bases; no much larger clone is one base distant. The record originates from a study of blood T cells in healthy people across ages (dated by TCRdb to between 2014 and 2016). Background for the entire study: In model experiments, roughly one uniquely barcoded TCR beta cDNA molecule per two T cells was captured by template switching. Using the same blood draw, the study looked at two additional independent replicas of 1 million unique cDNA reads for two donors, one aged 18 to 29 and the other aged 80 or older. The donors were split into four age groups: young (average 16 years), middle-aged (roughly 39), aged (roughly 68) and long-lived (roughly 86). Using deep sequencing normalized with unique cDNA molecular identifiers, the study measured how TCR beta repertoire diversity changes with age. Here is what the overall study found, with its caveats: Compared with the aged group, the long-lived group had more naive CD4+ T cells, fewer expanded clones and increased TCR diversity, suggesting age selection. Since profiling was done on bulk unsorted PBMCs, naive and antigen-experienced compartments could not be conclusively compared. Because the CMV infection status of the donors was unknown, age-related changes in expanded clonotypes may potentially have been confounded. Estimates of total diversity from one million sequenced T cells were regarded as lower bounds and underestimates. As age increased, observed TCR beta diversity per million T cells dropped in a roughly linear way, and a significant reduction was already evident by age roughly 36. A strong correlation was found between observed TCR beta diversity and the percentage of naive T cells measured by flow cytometry.

To prepare the library, 5' RACE was applied. Sequencing took place on an Illumina HiSeq 2500. A second PCR of about 7 to 12 cycles was performed with a sample-barcoded 5' primer and a J-beta primer mix. A template-switch 5' adaptor carrying 12 random nucleotides introduced a unique molecular identifier onto each TCR beta cDNA molecule. Each sample yielded at least 2.5 million CDR3-containing paired-end reads. The Mint cDNA synthesis kit, primed by a TRBC-specific oligonucleotide, was used to synthesize first-strand cDNA from all RNA. All cDNA was treated with uracil-DNA glycosylase and then went through a first 18-cycle PCR with the universal primers M1SS and BC2_uni_R. The authors processed their data as follows. For normalization, 1 million high-quality reads, each with a distinct molecular identifier, were randomly selected from each sample. Instead of being binned into consensus sequences, reads that shared molecular identifiers were thrown out. MiTCR, with a Q25 quality threshold and the strictest error-elimination algorithm, was used for CDR3 identification, clonotype clustering and error correction. A nonparametric unseen species model with Euler transformation was used to estimate lower-bound total TCR beta diversity. Through fastp at Q25 and MiXCR, TCRdb rebuilt clones from the public reads, retaining in-frame beta chains. Each record represents a unique CDR3 protein, reported with the most common genes and DNA among its rows. V and J calls and clone size were set by TCRdb, not the authors. The sample table lists around 500,000 distinct CDR3 sequences, roughly a quarter of them with a count of one. Approximately 3.5% of the sample lies in the top ten.

The 40 or so donors, aged roughly 6 to 100 years, were systemically healthy Caucasian individuals from Russia. Approximately 9 milliliters of peripheral blood were collected from each donor into EDTA-treated Vacutainer tubes. Ficoll-Paque density-gradient centrifugation was used to isolate PBMCs, with at least 6.5 million per sample. Trizol reagent was used to extract total RNA from the PBMCs, yielding at least 6 micrograms per sample. For every donor, flow cytometry on a PBMC aliquot measured the percentage of naive CD45RAhigh/CD27high T cells. Trimming costs V 4 bases and J 5 bases, and their ends lie 11 bases apart. Including cysteine and phenylalanine, the CDR3 has 14 amino acids. Only the CDR3 part of the read is kept: 42 bases, read in frame from the first base. CDR1 and CDR2, per the germline V gene, are LGHNA and YSLEER. The sample was also linked to a second study, of T cells of mothers and their children. As that second study puts it: Nine systemically healthy Caucasian individuals served as donors, namely three mothers together with their six children. cDNA synthesis consumed the entire amount of extracted RNA, loaded at approximately 1.5 ug RNA in each 15 ul reaction. Sample barcodes and 2-4 random nucleotides were added via the M1S primer in the second PCR. More than 9.5 million TCR beta CDR3 reads were obtained from each mother, and some 3.2 million reads were obtained from each child. Thymic selection shapes the output of TCR recombination in a similar way in related and unrelated pairs, and inherited differences have a minor effect. Normalized repertoire overlap was always slightly but never significantly higher in related than unrelated mother-child pairs. No persistent microchimeric T cell clones were found, with a detection sensitivity of 85 to 100 clones per million clonotypes. To look for features that set related mother-child pairs apart from unrelated individuals, the researchers ran deep NGS to compare the TCR beta repertoires of mothers and children. Mothers averaged about 37 +/- 4 years of age and children averaged around 10 +/- 4 years. After adapter ligation was performed with NEBNext reagents, the libraries were sequenced on an Illumina HiSeq 2000 with 100+100 nt paired-end reads. To prevent cross-contamination, the mother and child libraries were prepared one month apart and sequenced in separate runs. For each donor, somewhere between roughly 450,000 and 2,000,000 distinct TCR beta clonotypes were identified. Naive TCR beta clonotypes were estimated from low-frequency clonotypes matched to each donor's FACS-determined naive share, without sorting.

This receptor was obtained from a boy aged 2 to 10 in good health. The sequenced sample consisted of blood. Rearrangement joined TRBV4-3 to TRBJ1-4, with TRBD1 perhaps the D gene, on 6 matching bases. The DNA sequence is as follows: TGCGCCAGCAGCCCGCCCGGACAGAATGAAAAACTGTTTTTT. This translates into CASSPPGQNEKLFF.